This is a list of T cell receptor beta chains from one sample in a study of T cell responses to AZD1222 COVID-19 vaccine. TCRdb's table, derived via immunoSEQ multiplex PCR, lists solely in-frame clones and lacks some. The sample consists of roughly 120,000 clones, around nine tenths of them appearing once. This specimen was peripheral blood, taken on day 0 of AZD1222 vaccination. These receptors all stem from an adult in good health. Each CDR3 is given with its conserved first and last residue. D genes are given only for firm matches. Rows may omit the clone size; those that give it use once, few, many or a size class.

cdr3_nt,cdr3_aa,j_call,d_call,clone_size,v_call
TGTGCCAGCTCACCACCGCAGGGGAGTCGGGGCTACACCTTC,CASSPPQGSRGYTF,TRBJ1-2,NA,NA,TRBV18
TGTGCCAGCAATGGGGGAAACACCATATATTTT,CASNGGNTIYF,TRBJ1-3,NA,NA,TRBV9
TGTGCCAGCAGTACAGGGGCACCCCTCCACTTT,CASSTGAPLHF,TRBJ1-6,TRBD1,NA,TRBV6-5
TGTGCCAGCAGCTCAATCCTAGGACAGGGAAAGGATGGCTACACCTTC,CASSSILGQGKDGYTF,TRBJ1-2,TRBD1,NA,TRBV7-3
TGTGCCAGCAGTGAAGGTCCAGGGTATGGGGAGCAGTACTTC,CASSEGPGYGEQYF,TRBJ2-7,NA,NA,TRBV6-1
TGTGCCAGCTCCCCCGGACAGAACCAAGGTGGCTACACCTTC,CASSPGQNQGGYTF,TRBJ1-2,NA,NA,TRBV18
TGTGCCAGCAGTGACGTTCTTTCGGGGCGCGGGGGCTACACCTTC,CASSDVLSGRGGYTF,TRBJ1-2,NA,NA,TRBV6-2/TRBV6-3
TGTGCCAGCAGCCAAGATCTGGAACACGAGCAGTACTTC,CASSQDLEHEQYF,TRBJ2-7,NA,few,TRBV3-1/TRBV3-2
TGTGCCACCCGGGACCGAGCCGCAACTAATGAAAAACTGTTTTTT,CATRDRAATNEKLFF,TRBJ1-4,NA,NA,TRBV10-3
TGCGCCAGCAGCCAAGATAAGGGACTCAGCTCTGGAAACACCATATATTTT,CASSQDKGLSSGNTIYF,TRBJ1-3,NA,NA,TRBV4-1
TGTGCCAGCAGCAAAATAGGCTCGCGGCCCGACGAGCAGTACTTC,CASSKIGSRPDEQYF,TRBJ2-7,NA,NA,TRBV7-9
TGTGCCAGCAGCCCAGTCGGGGACTACGAGCAGTACTTC,CASSPVGDYEQYF,TRBJ2-7,NA,NA,TRBV7-9
TGTGCCAGTAGCGGGAACGGTCAAGAGACCCAGTACTTC,CASSGNGQETQYF,TRBJ2-5,TRBD2,NA,TRBV2
TGTGCCTGGAGTCGGATGAACACTGAAGCTTTCTTT,CAWSRMNTEAFF,TRBJ1-1,NA,NA,TRBV30
TGTGCCAGCAGTGAGGGAAGTGTCTCGGGCTACACCTTC,CASSEGSVSGYTF,TRBJ1-2,NA,NA,TRBV2
TGTGCCAGCAGCCGTATGGCGGGAGGGCTCGGGGGTACGCAGTATTTT,CASSRMAGGLGGTQYF,TRBJ2-3,TRBD2,NA,TRBV7-2
TGTGCCAGTAGGCAACAGGGGTTCTCCTACGAGCAGTACTTC,CASRQQGFSYEQYF,TRBJ2-7,TRBD1,NA,TRBV19
TGTGCCAGCAGTTTCGTCAATAACTATGGCTACACCTTC,CASSFVNNYGYTF,TRBJ1-2,NA,NA,TRBV12-3/TRBV12-4
TGTGCCAGCAGCCAAGACAGATTGGGCGGAGACAATGAGCAGTTCTTC,CASSQDRLGGDNEQFF,TRBJ2-1,NA,NA,TRBV14
TGTGCCAGCAGCCAAGCTCCGGGAGGGCCTCTTTCCGAGCAGTTCTTC,CASSQAPGGPLSEQFF,TRBJ2-1,TRBD2,NA,TRBV3-1/TRBV3-2
TGTGCCAGCAGCCCGGGGGGGGGCGCGCACGAGCAGTACTTC,CASSPGGGAHEQYF,TRBJ2-7,TRBD2,NA,TRBV9
TGTGCCAGCAGCTTTAGGACTAGCGGGTACGAGCAGTACTTC,CASSFRTSGYEQYF,TRBJ2-7,TRBD2,NA,TRBV5-6
TGTGCCAGCTCACCAGACGTCTACCCTCTGAACACTGAAGCTTTCTTT,CASSPDVYPLNTEAFF,TRBJ1-1,NA,NA,TRBV18
TGTGCCAGCACCTCAGGGGGACAGGGCCTCACAGATACGCAGTATTTT,CASTSGGQGLTDTQYF,TRBJ2-3,TRBD1,NA,TRBV25-1
TGTGCCAGCAGCGTAGAGGGGGACTCCTACCCCTCTGGAAACACCATATATTTT,CASSVEGDSYPSGNTIYF,TRBJ1-3,NA,NA,TRBV9